One and the same sample provided the 21 T cell receptor beta chains below, sequenced in a study of cytomegalovirus exposure and HLA in healthy donors. 60 Vbeta and 13 Jbeta primers were used in PCR. Sequencing used immunoSEQ multiplex PCR; TCRdb keeps in-frame clones, though not all of them. The table includes approximately 100,000 clones, 65% to 80% detected once. The sequenced sample consisted of PBMCs. The receptors were sampled from a woman aged 50 to 60 in good health and CMV-seropositive.

This clone was picked up a small number of times. The chain combines TRBV7-3 with TRBJ2-2, with TRBD2 matching over 9 bases. V was pared by 5 bases and J by 1 base, with 17 bases of the junction left unmatched. The V gene's germline CDR1 is SGHTA and CDR2 FQGTGA. This CDR3 has 20 amino acids. CDR3 DNA sequence: TGTGCCAGCAGCCACTCTCGGGGTAGCGGGGGCTCCAAGAACACCGGGGAGCTGTTTTTT. Protein sequence: CASSHSRGSGGSKNTGELFF.

This sequence joins TRBV5-1 and TRBJ2-5; 10 bases are shared with TRBD2. Judging by the DNA end, TRBJ2-7 fits better; the J call may be wrong. Germline CDR1 is SGHRS and CDR2 is YFSETQ. The CDR3 is made up of 15 amino acids. The CDR3 DNA sequence: TGCGCCAGCAGCCCATGGACTAGCGGTTCCTACGAGCAGTACTTC. It is translated as CASSPWTSGSYEQYF.

The genes are TRBV6-5 and TRBJ2-5; tentatively, D is TRBD2 (5 bases). Germline CDR1 MNHEY, CDR2 SVGAGI. The length of the CDR3 is 12 residues. The V gene lost 11 bases and the J gene lost 1 base, with 11 bases spanning the gap. This CDR3 is CALGAAQETQYF. The CDR3 DNA reads TGTGCCCTCGGAGCGGCCCAAGAGACCCAGTACTTC.

This clone occurred a few times. The J gene is TRBJ2-5, the V gene TRBV18; 9 nucleotides align to TRBD1. TRBJ2-7 explains the end of the DNA better; the J call may be wrong. The CDR3 extends over 15 amino acids. CDR1 and CDR2 from the germline V gene are KGHSH and LQKENI. The CDR3 reads CASSPPSGQGYEQYF. In nucleotides, the CDR3 is TGTGCCAGCTCACCACCGTCGGGACAGGGCTACGAGCAGTACTTC.

This chain connects TRBV15 to TRBJ1-2; TRBD1 aligns across 12 bases. Germline V gene sequence: CDR1 LNHNV, CDR2 YYDKDF (reference sequence). After removal of 3 bases from V and 3 bases from J, the junction contained 11 bases not matched to a gene. The CDR3 runs 18 residues. CDR3 loop: CATSRAYGTGGSDYGYTF. The CDR3 nucleotides are TGTGCCACCAGCAGGGCTTACGGGACAGGGGGCTCGGACTATGGCTACACCTTC. The full variable domain, in which reference TRBV15 and TRBJ1-2 provide the parts outside the CDR3, is DAMVIQNPRYQVTQFGKPVTLSCSQTLNHNVMYWYQQKSSQAPKLLFHYYDKDFNNEADTPDNFQSRRPNTSFCFLDIRSPGLGDTAMYLCATSRAYGTGGSDYGYTFGSGTRLTVV.

The V and J genes are TRBV5-1 and TRBJ2-1; 9 positions match TRBD1. This CDR3 contains 18 residues. The germline V gene has CDR1 SGHRS and CDR2 YFSETQ. Trimming took 0 bases from V and 0 from J; bases not matched to a gene: 7. CDR3 DNA sequence: TGCGCCAGCAGCTTGGTAGGACAGGGGCCGGGCTCCTACAATGAGCAGTTCTTC. Protein product: CASSLVGQGPGSYNEQFF. The full variable domain, in which reference TRBV5-1 and TRBJ2-1 provide the parts outside the CDR3, is KAGVTQTPRYLIKTRGQQVTLSCSPISGHRSVSWYQQTPGQGLQFLFEYFSETQRNKGNFPGRFSGRQFSNSRSEMNVSTLELGDSALYLCASSLVGQGPGSYNEQFFGPGTRLTVL.

The chain links TRBV5-1 to TRBJ2-3, with 14 bases lining up with TRBD2. With V trimmed by 4 bases and J by 4 bases, 11 bases remained unmatched. Germline lookup yields CDR1 SGHRS and CDR2 YFSETQ. This CDR3 comprises 18 residues. DNA for the CDR3: TGCGCCAGCAGCCTCGGGACTAGCGGGAGTAGAGGGGCAGATACGCAGTATTTT. Translated, it gives CASSLGTSGSRGADTQYF.

This clone was counted a few times. The CDR3 nucleotides are TGTGCCAGCAGCTTAATCCCGGGAGGAGGCGAGACCCAGTACTTC. Its translation is CASSLIPGGGETQYF. The V call is TRBV7-3, the J call TRBJ2-5, with TRBD2 matching 7 bases. The CDR3 contains 15 residues. The germline gives CDR1 SGHTA, CDR2 FQGTGA. The ends lost 1 base at V and 5 bases at J; junction bases unmatched: 7.

This clone was counted only a few times. V is TRBV12-5 and J is TRBJ1-1; 10 bases match TRBD1. The CDR3 length is 14 residues. The germline V gene has CDR1 LGHNT and CDR2 FRNRAP. The V gene end was trimmed by 6 bases and the J gene end by 3 bases; junction bases not matched to a gene: 4. The CDR3 DNA is TGTGCTAGTGGACGACAGGGGGCTTACACTGAAGCTTTCTTT. Translation gives CASGRQGAYTEAFF.

The rearrangement uses TRBV7-6 and TRBJ2-5; 11 bases align to TRBD1. Trimming cost V 5 bases and J 5 bases; bases outside gene matches: 7. The CDR3 consists of 15 residues. Germline V CDR1 and CDR2: SGHVS, FNYEAQ. The CDR3 DNA follows: TGTGCCAGCAGCCTCCCGGACAGGGGGCTTGAGACCCAGTACTTC. As protein: CASSLPDRGLETQYF.

CDR3 nucleotides: TGCGCCAGCAGGCGGACAGGGGCCACTGAAGCTTTCTTT. Translating gives CASRRTGATEAFF. The rearrangement links TRBV4-1 to TRBJ1-1; TRBD1 aligns across 9 bases. Germline lookup yields CDR1 MGHRA and CDR2 YSYEKL. This CDR3 comprises 13 residues. J gave up 4 bases and V 6 bases, and 3 bases lay outside the gene matches.

The rearrangement uses TRBV12-1 and TRBJ2-1; TRBD2 is the table's D call, not checked against the DNA. TRBV12-1 has pseudogene status. The CDR3 runs to 13 residues. Here the CDR3 reads CASSSGTSGGEFF. The DNA of the CDR3 is TGTGCCAGCAGCTCCGGGACTAGCGGGGGGGAGTTCTTC.

This chain joins TRBV18 and TRBJ1-5, with TRBD1 identical over 11 bases. V lost 2 bases and J lost 7; bases outside the gene matches: 4. Germline V gives CDR1 KGHSH, CDR2 LQKENI. The CDR3 extends over 15 amino acids. Here the CDR3 DNA reads TGTGCCAGCTCACCAGGACAGGGGGCAGGGCAGCCCCAGCATTTT. This codes for CASSPGQGAGQPQHF.

V usage is TRBV25-1 and J usage is TRBJ2-1, with 12 bases lining up with TRBD2. Per the germline V gene, CDR1 is MGHDK and CDR2 is SYGVNS. The CDR3 is 12 amino acids. V lost 5 bases and J lost 15; bases outside the gene matches: 5. The CDR3 protein is CASSPLAGGLFF. Here the CDR3 DNA reads TGTGCCAGCAGTCCTCTAGCGGGAGGGCTGTTCTTC. The full variable domain, rest sourced from reference TRBV25-1 and TRBJ2-1, is EADIYQTPRYLVIGTGKKITLECSQTMGHDKMYWYQQDPGMELHLIHYSYGVNSTEKGDLSSESTVSRIRTEHFPLTLESARPSHTSQYLCASSPLAGGLFFGPGTRLTVL.

This clone occurred a few times. This chain uses TRBV5-6 with TRBJ1-4, with 8 bases fitting TRBD1. Germline V CDR1 and CDR2: SGHDT, YYEEEE. This CDR3 comprises 16 residues. V lost 2 bases, J lost 11 bases, and 14 bases stayed unmatched. CDR3: CASSLRTGFMSRKLFF. In nucleotides, the CDR3 is TGTGCCAGCAGCTTACGGACAGGGTTTATGAGTCGGAAACTGTTTTTT.

The chain carries TRBV6-4 and TRBJ1-5; D is ambiguous. Germline CDR1 and CDR2: MRHNA and SNTAGT. The CDR3 covers 22 residues. V lost 2 bases, J lost 0 bases, and 29 bases lay in between. The CDR3 sequence is CASSDLHLDVPAGKISNQPQHF. DNA for the CDR3: TGTGCCAGCAGTGACCTTCACCTGGACGTCCCGGCGGGGAAAATTAGCAATCAGCCCCAGCATTTT.

The genes are TRBV7-9 and TRBJ2-7; 9 bases line up with TRBD1. V shed 5 bases and J 4 bases; nucleotides not matched to a gene: 12. The CDR3 is 16 amino acids. Per germline, CDR1 SEHNR and CDR2 FQNEAQ (reference sequence). CDR3 protein: CASSPHRGRGEYEQYF. Written as DNA, the CDR3 is TGTGCCAGCAGCCCTCACAGGGGGCGGGGCGAATACGAGCAGTACTTC. Supplemented by reference TRBV7-9 and TRBJ2-7, the full variable domain reads DTGVSQNPRHKITKRGQNVTFRCDPISEHNRLYWYRQTLGQGPEFLTYFQNEAQLEKSRLLSDRFSAERPKGSFSTLEIQRTEQGDSAMYLCASSPHRGRGEYEQYFGPGTRLTVT.

The chain combines TRBV6-1 with TRBJ2-5; weak D call: TRBD1 (5 bases). The V and J ends lost 3 bases and 7 bases respectively, with 30 bases between them. This CDR3 has 19 amino acids. The V gene's germline CDR1 is MNHNS and CDR2 SASEGT. DNA of the CDR3: TGTGCCAGCAGTGAGGCCTCGAGGTCAACGACAGCGCAAAGGGGGACCCAGTACTTC. As protein: CASSEASRSTTAQRGTQYF.

The chain is built from TRBV9 and TRBJ1-2; D is perhaps TRBD1 (6 bases). The V and J ends lost 4 bases and 2 bases respectively, with 21 bases between them. This CDR3 is built from 17 residues. In germline, CDR1 is SGDLS, CDR2 YYNGEE. The CDR3 DNA reads TGTGCCAGCAGCCTAGGGGGGGCGGGGGCGGAAAACTATGGCTACACCTTC. Translated: CASSLGGAGAENYGYTF.

The rearrangement uses TRBV9 and TRBJ2-1; TRBD2 aligns across 11 bases. CDR1 SGDLS and CDR2 YYNGEE come from the germline V gene. The length of the CDR3 is 15 residues. J lost 7 bases, V lost 1 base, and 4 bases had no gene match. The CDR3 DNA reads TGTGCCAGCAGCGTACTTGGACTAGCGGGTAATGAGCAGTTCTTC. Its translation: CASSVLGLAGNEQFF. Together with reference TRBV9 and TRBJ2-1, the CDR3 gives the full variable domain: DSGVTQTPKHLITATGQRVTLRCSPRSGDLSVYWYQQSLDQGLQFLIQYYNGEERAKGNILERFSAQQFPDLHSELNLSSLELGDSALYFCASSVLGLAGNEQFFGPGTRLTVL.

The genes are TRBV7-9 and TRBJ1-2; 7 positions agree with TRBD1. Germline V CDR1 and CDR2: SEHNR, FQNEAQ (reference sequence). Trimming took 11 bases from V and 4 from J; bases not matched to a gene: 7. The CDR3 contains 12 residues. In DNA form, the CDR3 reads TGTGCCCTCGGTAAGGGGGCCTATGGCTACACCTTC. This gives the protein CALGKGAYGYTF.